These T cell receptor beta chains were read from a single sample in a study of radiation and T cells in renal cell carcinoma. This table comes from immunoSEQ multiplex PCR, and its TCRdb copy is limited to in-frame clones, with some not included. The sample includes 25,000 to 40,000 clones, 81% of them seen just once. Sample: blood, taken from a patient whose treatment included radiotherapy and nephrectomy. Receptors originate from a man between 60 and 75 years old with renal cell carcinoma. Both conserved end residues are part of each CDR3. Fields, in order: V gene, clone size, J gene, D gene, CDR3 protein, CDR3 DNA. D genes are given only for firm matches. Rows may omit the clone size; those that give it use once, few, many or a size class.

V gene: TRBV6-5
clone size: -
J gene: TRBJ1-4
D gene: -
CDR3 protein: CASSYAVNEKLFF
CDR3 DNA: TGTGCCAGCAGTTACGCAGTTAATGAAAAACTGTTTTTT

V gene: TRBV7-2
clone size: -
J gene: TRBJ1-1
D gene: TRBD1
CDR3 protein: CASIRDSSLGGAFF
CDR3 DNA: TGTGCCAGCATCCGGGACAGCTCCCTAGGGGGAGCTTTCTTT

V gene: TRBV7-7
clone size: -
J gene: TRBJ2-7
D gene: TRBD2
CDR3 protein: CASTSPFKREGQYEQYF
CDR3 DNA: TGTGCCAGCACCTCGCCGTTCAAGCGGGAGGGCCAGTACGAGCAGTACTTC

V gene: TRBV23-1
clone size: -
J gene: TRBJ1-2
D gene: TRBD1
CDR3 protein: CASSQPGTGENYGYTF
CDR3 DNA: TGCGCCAGCAGTCAACCCGGGACAGGGGAGAACTATGGCTACACCTTC

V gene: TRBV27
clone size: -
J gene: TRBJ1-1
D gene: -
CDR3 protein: CASSPKWGNTEAFF
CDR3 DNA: TGTGCCAGCAGCCCAAAGTGGGGGAACACTGAAGCTTTCTTT

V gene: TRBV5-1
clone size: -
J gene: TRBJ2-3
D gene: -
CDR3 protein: CASSLRVSTDTQYF
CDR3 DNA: TGCGCCAGCAGCTTAAGAGTCAGCACAGATACGCAGTATTTT

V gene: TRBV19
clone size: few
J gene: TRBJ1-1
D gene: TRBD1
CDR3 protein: CASSARQGRTEAFF
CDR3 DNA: TGTGCCAGTAGTGCAAGACAGGGGAGGACTGAAGCTTTCTTT

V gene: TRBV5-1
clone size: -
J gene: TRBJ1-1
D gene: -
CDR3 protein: CASSLEQGNTEAFF
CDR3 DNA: TGCGCCAGCAGCTTGGAACAGGGGAACACTGAAGCTTTCTTT

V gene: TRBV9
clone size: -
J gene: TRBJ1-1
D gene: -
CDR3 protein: CASSVRGNMNTEAFF
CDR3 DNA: TGTGCCAGCAGCGTAAGGGGGAACATGAACACTGAAGCTTTCTTT

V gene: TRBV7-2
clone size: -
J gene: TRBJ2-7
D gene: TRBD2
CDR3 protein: CASSWTGTSYEQYF
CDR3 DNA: TGTGCCAGCAGTTGGACCGGGACTAGTTACGAGCAGTACTTC

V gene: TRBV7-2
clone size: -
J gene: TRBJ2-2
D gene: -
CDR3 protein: CASSSTRDGELFF
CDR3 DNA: TGTGCCAGCAGCTCCACCCGGGACGGGGAGCTGTTTTTT

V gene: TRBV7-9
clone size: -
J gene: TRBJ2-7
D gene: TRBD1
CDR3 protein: CASSQGTGAAYEQYF
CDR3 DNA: TGTGCCAGCAGCCAAGGGACAGGGGCGGCCTACGAGCAGTACTTC

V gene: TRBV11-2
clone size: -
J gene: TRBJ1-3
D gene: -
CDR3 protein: CASSLVPGSGNTIYF
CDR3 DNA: TGTGCCAGCAGCTTAGTTCCGGGGTCTGGAAACACCATATATTTT

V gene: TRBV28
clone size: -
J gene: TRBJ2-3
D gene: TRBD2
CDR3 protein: CASSGLAGTSTDTQYF
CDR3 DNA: TGTGCCAGCAGCGGACTAGCGGGGACTAGCACAGATACGCAGTATTTT

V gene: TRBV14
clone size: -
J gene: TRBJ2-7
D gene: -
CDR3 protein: CASSPTRSEYYEQYF
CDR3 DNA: TGTGCCAGCAGCCCTACGCGGAGCGAGTACTACGAGCAGTACTTC

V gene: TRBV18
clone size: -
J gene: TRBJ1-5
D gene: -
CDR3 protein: CASSPEARGAGQPQHF
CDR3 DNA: TGTGCCAGCTCACCAGAAGCCCGGGGAGCAGGTCAGCCCCAGCATTTT

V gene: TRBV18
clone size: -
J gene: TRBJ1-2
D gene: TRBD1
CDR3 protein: CASSPGQGDYGYTF
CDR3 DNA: TGTGCCAGCTCACCGGGACAGGGGGACTATGGCTACACCTTC

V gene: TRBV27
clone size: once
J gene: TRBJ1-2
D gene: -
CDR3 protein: CASSFDGRTHYGYTF
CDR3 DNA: TGTGCCAGCAGTTTTGACGGCAGGACCCACTATGGCTACACCTTC

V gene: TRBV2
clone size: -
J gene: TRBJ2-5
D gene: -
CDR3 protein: CASYNAVGQETQYF
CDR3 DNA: TGTGCTTCGTATAATGCAGTGGGCCAAGAGACCCAGTACTTC

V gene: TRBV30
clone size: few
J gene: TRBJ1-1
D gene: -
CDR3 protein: CAWRKSQAGTNTEAFF
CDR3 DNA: TGTGCCTGGAGAAAGAGTCAGGCAGGTACCAACACTGAAGCTTTCTTT

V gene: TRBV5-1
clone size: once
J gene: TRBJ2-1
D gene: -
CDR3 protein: CASSLVPGALVGEQFF
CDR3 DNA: TGCGCCAGCAGCTTGGTTCCGGGGGCTTTGGTAGGAGAGCAGTTCTTC

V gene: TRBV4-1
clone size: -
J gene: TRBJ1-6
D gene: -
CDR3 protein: CASSQDSGRPFLHF
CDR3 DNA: TGCGCCAGCAGCCAAGATTCGGGACGGCCTTTCCTCCACTTT

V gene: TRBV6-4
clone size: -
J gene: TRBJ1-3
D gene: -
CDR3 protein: CASTRRLMGLPWHTIYF
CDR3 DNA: TGTGCCAGCACCAGACGGCTGATGGGCCTACCTTGGCACACCATATATTTT

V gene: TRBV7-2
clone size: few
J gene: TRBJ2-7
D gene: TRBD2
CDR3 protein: CASSLDGRGTGEQYF
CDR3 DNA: TGTGCCAGCAGCTTAGACGGGAGGGGGACGGGTGAGCAGTACTTC

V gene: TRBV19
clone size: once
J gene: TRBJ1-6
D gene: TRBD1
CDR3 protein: CASTPGRQGENSPLHF
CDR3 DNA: TGTGCCAGTACCCCTGGGCGGCAGGGGGAGAATTCACCCCTCCACTTT

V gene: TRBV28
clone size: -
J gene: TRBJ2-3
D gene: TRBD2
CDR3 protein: CASSSSSGSRSDTQYF
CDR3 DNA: TGTGCCAGCAGCTCCTCTAGCGGGAGTAGGTCAGATACGCAGTATTTT

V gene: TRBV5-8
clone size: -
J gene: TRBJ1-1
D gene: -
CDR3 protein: CASSLTTPGGSAFF
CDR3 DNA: TGTGCCAGCAGCCTGACGACTCCTGGAGGGTCAGCTTTCTTT

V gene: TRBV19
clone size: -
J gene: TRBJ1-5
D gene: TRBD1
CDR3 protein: CASDAIGQGARQPQHF
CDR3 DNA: TGTGCCAGTGATGCGATTGGACAGGGGGCGCGGCAGCCCCAGCATTTT

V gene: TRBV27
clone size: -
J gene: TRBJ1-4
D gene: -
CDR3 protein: CASSLSGAVNEKLFF
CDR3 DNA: TGTGCCAGCAGTTTGTCTGGGGCAGTAAATGAAAAACTGTTTTTT

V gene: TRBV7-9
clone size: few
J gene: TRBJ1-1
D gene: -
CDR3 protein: CASSLTRGQAFF
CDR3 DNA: TGTGCCAGCAGTCTAACTCGGGGGCAAGCTTTCTTT

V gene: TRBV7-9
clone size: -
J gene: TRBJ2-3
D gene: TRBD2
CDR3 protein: CASSSLGGREVFSDTQYF
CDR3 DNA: TGTGCCAGCAGCTCCCTCGGGGGGCGGGAGGTGTTTTCAGATACGCAGTATTTT

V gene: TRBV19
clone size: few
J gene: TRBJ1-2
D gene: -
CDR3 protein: CAVSGTQYYGYTF
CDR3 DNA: TGTGCCGTCTCCGGGACACAATATTATGGCTACACCTTC

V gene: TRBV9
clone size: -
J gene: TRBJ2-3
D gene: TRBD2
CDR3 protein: CASSAAGVNTDTQYF
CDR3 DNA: TGTGCCAGCAGCGCAGCGGGAGTGAACACAGATACGCAGTATTTT

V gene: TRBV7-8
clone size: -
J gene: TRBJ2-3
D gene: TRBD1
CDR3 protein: CASSRRGLNTQYF
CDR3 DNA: TGTGCCAGCAGCCGAAGGGGGCTTAATACGCAGTATTTT

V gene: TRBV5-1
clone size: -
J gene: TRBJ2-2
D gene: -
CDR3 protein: CASSLVAGELFF
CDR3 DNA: TGCGCCAGCAGCTTGGTGGCCGGGGAGCTGTTTTTT

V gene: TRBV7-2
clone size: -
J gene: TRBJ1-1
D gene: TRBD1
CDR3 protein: CASSLEGQGRSEAFF
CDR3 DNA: TGTGCCAGCAGCTTAGAGGGACAGGGGAGGTCTGAAGCTTTCTTT

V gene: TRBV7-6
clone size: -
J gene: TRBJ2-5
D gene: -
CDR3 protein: CASSFGGETQYF
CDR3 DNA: TGTGCCAGCAGCTTTGGGGGGGAGACCCAGTACTTC

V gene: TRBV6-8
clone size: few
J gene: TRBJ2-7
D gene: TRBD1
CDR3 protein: CASSCLGTADSYEQYF
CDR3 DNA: TGTGCCAGCAGCTGCCTCGGGACAGCTGACTCCTACGAGCAGTACTTC

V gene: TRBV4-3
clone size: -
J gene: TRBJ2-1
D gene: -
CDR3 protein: CASSQEGLASNEQFF
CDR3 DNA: TGCGCCAGCAGCCAAGAGGGCCTAGCGTCCAATGAGCAGTTCTTC

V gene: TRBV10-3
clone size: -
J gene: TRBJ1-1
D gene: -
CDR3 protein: CAIAGPGAAFF
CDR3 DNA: TGTGCCATCGCCGGACCGGGGGCGGCTTTCTTT

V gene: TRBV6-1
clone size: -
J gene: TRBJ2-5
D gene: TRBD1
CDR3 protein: CASSKDRGASSQYF
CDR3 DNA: TGTGCCAGCAGTAAGGACAGGGGGGCCTCGTCCCAGTACTTC

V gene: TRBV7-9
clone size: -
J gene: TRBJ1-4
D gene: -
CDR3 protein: CASSLGWGGQGEKLFF
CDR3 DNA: TGTGCCAGCAGCTTGGGCTGGGGGGGTCAAGGAGAAAAACTGTTTTTT

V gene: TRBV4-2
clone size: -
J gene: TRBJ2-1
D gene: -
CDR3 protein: CASSQDRGGDLRGNEQFF
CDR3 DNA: TGTGCCAGCAGCCAAGATCGGGGTGGGGACCTACGGGGGAATGAGCAGTTCTTC

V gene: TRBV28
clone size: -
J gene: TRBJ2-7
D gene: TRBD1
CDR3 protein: CASSLDRDEQYF
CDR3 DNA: TGTGCCAGCAGTTTAGACAGGGACGAGCAGTACTTC

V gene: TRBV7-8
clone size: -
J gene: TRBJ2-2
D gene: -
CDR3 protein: CASSLEVRQINTGELFF
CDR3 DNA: TGTGCCAGCAGCTTAGAGGTCCGACAGATAAACACCGGGGAGCTGTTTTTT

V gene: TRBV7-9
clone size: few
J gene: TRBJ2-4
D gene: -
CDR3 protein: CASSLENGIQYF
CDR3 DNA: TGTGCCAGCAGCCTCGAAAACGGCATTCAGTACTTC

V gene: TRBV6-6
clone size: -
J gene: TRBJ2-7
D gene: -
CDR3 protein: CASSTPLFEQYF
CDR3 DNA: TGTGCCAGCAGTACCCCCCTCTTCGAGCAGTACTTC

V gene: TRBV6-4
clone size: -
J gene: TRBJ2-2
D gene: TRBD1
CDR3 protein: CASSPGTGTGELFF
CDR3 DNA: TGTGCCAGCAGTCCCGGGACAGGGACCGGGGAGCTGTTTTTT

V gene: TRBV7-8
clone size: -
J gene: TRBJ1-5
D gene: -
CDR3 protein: CASSSGPLRAQPQHF
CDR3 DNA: TGTGCCAGCAGCTCGGGGCCCCTTAGGGCTCAGCCCCAGCATTTT

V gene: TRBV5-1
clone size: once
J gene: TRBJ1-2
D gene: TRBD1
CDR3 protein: CASSLGQGSYGYTF
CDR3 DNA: TGCGCCAGCAGCTTGGGACAGGGGTCCTATGGCTACACCTTC

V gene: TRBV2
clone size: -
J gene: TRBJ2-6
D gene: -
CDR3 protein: CASSATREGANVLTF
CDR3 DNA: TGTGCCAGCAGTGCCACAAGGGAGGGGGCCAACGTCCTGACTTTC